The T cell receptor beta chain described here comes from a study of T cells after yellow fever vaccination. Study summary: SMART-Seq v4 Ultra Low Input prepared libraries from low-cell fractions.

Study conclusions and caveats: Faster peaking, at day 5 versus 15, marked a secondary response that was weaker.

In the case of this clonotype: Its antigen remains unknown.

UMIs and a universal primer site were added when TCR cDNA was made by 5'RACE template switching. TCRdb ran MiXCR on the 5' RACE reads and lists one entry per CDR3 protein. The table shows fewer than 450,000 distinct CDR3 sequences, with 3% to 4.5% occurring only once. The CDR3 runs 14 residues. Germline loops: CDR1 MNHEY, CDR2 SVGEGT. The J segment lost 2 bases and the V segment lost 2 bases, leaving 2 bases of the junction unmatched. This clonotype originated in a man younger than 35 who received the YFV17D yellow fever vaccine. This chain links TRBV6-2 or TRBV6-3 with TRBJ2-5, with 7 bases lining up with TRBD2. This sample comprised PBMCs, obtained 5 days after the yellow fever booster vaccination. The CDR3: CASSYGGVQETQYF. CDR3 DNA sequence: TGTGCCAGCAGTTACGGGGGGGTTCAAGAGACCCAGTACTTC.